These 18 T cell receptor beta chains were sequenced from one sample in a study of CD8+ T cells in alopecia areata. The sequencing template was cDNA reverse transcribed from extracted RNA. Data came from immunoSEQ multiplex PCR; TCRdb stores just in-frame clones and leaves some out. Altogether 200,000 to 250,000 clones are present, roughly 40% being singletons, with the ten largest covering over 2%. Treatment reported: oral pan-JAK inhibitor, 5-10 mg twice daily. This specimen was CD4+ T cells sorted from blood, taken between weeks 36 and 40, from a patient treated with tofacitinib. Source of these receptors: a human donor with alopecia areata.

The V gene is TRBV10-3, the J gene TRBJ1-1; 7 positions match TRBD1. Germline CDR1 and CDR2: ENHRY and SYGVKD. The ends lost 6 bases at V and 2 bases at J; junction bases unmatched: 3. CDR3 size: 13 residues. The CDR3 loop reads CAIRGTDNTEAFF. CDR3 coding DNA: TGTGCCATCAGAGGGACAGATAACACTGAAGCTTTCTTT.

The chain uses TRBV29-1 and TRBJ2-1; D is undetermined. CDR3 length: 10 amino acids. V was shortened by 7 bases and J by 5 bases, with 6 bases between the two germline ends. Germline CDR1 reads SQVTM; CDR2 reads ANQGSEA. Written as DNA, the CDR3 is TGCAGCGCCTCGCACAATGAGCAGTTCTTC. Translation: CSASHNEQFF.

This chain links TRBV29-1 with TRBJ1-1, with 7 bases aligning to TRBD1. The CDR3 totals 14 residues. CDR1 is SQVTM and CDR2 is ANQGSEA in the germline V gene. V lost 6 bases to trimming and J lost 3 bases; unmatched junction nucleotides: 10. For the CDR3, the DNA is TGCAGCGTCCACAAGACAGGGTTGGACACTGAAGCTTTCTTT. This sequence encodes CSVHKTGLDTEAFF.

To note about this clone: The junction does not match germline at one end; this may be a read error. V gene TRBV5-1 combines with J gene TRBJ2-1; TRBD2 agrees at 11 bases. CDR1 is SGHRS and CDR2 is YFSETQ in the germline V gene. The CDR3 is 13 residues long. This CDR3 is CASSLPGTSGGVF. In DNA form, the CDR3 reads TGCGCCAGCAGCCTACCAGGGACTAGCGGAGGGGTCTTC.

This chain joins TRBV7-8 and TRBJ2-1, with TRBD2 matching over 10 bases. With 5 bases clipped from V and 0 bases from J, the junction kept 4 bases outside the gene matches. Germline CDR1 is SGHVS and CDR2 is FQNEAQ. CDR3 size: 16 residues. In DNA, the CDR3 is TGTGCCAGCAGCGGACTAGCGGCGAGCTCCTACAATGAGCAGTTCTTC. Amino acids: CASSGLAASSYNEQFF.

V usage is TRBV2 and J usage is TRBJ1-3, with D uncertain. Germline CDR1 reads SNHLY; CDR2 reads FYNNEI. This CDR3 region has 15 residues. Trimming pared 4 bases from V and 0 bases from J, leaving 10 bases between. DNA of the CDR3: TGTGCCAGCAGTGGAACACTCAGCTCTGGAAACACCATATATTTT. Its protein is CASSGTLSSGNTIYF. Full variable domain (rest looked up from reference TRBV2 and TRBJ1-3): EPEVTQTPSHQVTQMGQEVILRCVPISNHLYFYWYRQILGQKVEFLVSFYNNEISEKSEIFDDQFSVERPDGSNFTLKIRSTKLEDSAMYFCASSGTLSSGNTIYFGEGSWLTVV.

This clone was observed a few times. This chain connects TRBV11-2 to TRBJ2-3; D assignment may be TRBD1 or TRBD2 (5 bases each). The V gene lost 5 bases and the J gene lost 6 bases, with 12 bases spanning the gap. The germline CDR1 and CDR2 sequences are SGHAT and FQNNGV. The CDR3 loop spans 13 amino acids. The CDR3 coding sequence is TGTGCCAGCAGCCTTGGGACGCCCGATACGCAGTATTTT. As protein: CASSLGTPDTQYF.

This chain connects TRBV5-1 to TRBJ2-3; D might be TRBD2 (5 bases). This CDR3 is built from 15 residues. Trimming left V 3 bases short and J 0 bases short, with 11 bases between. Germline CDR1 and CDR2: SGHRS and YFSETQ. The CDR3 DNA reads TGCGCCAGCAGCTCTCTTGGCGGGAGCACAGATACGCAGTATTTT. This sequence encodes CASSSLGGSTDTQYF.

This clone was seen ten or more times. Here the CDR3 DNA reads TGTGCCAGCACTAGAACTAGCGGGAGTCTCTCAGGGGCCGGGGAGCTGTTTTTT. Translation gives CASTRTSGSLSGAGELFF. The chain carries TRBV2 and TRBJ2-2; 11 nucleotides agree with TRBD2. The CDR3 loop spans 18 amino acids. Germline V gene data show CDR1 as SNHLY and CDR2 as FYNNEI. V lost 7 bases to trimming and J lost 6 bases; unmatched junction nucleotides: 16.

The genes are TRBV5-1 and TRBJ1-1, with 7 bases matching TRBD1. V trimming: 4 bases; J trimming: 1 base; junction bases outside the gene matches: 7. CDR1 and CDR2 from the germline V gene are SGHRS and YFSETQ. The CDR3 has 15 amino acids. The CDR3 here is CASSKQTGKNTEAFF. The CDR3 DNA follows: TGCGCCAGCAGCAAACAGACAGGGAAGAACACTGAAGCTTTCTTT. The variable domain in full, with the rest retrieved from reference TRBV5-1 and TRBJ1-1, is KAGVTQTPRYLIKTRGQQVTLSCSPISGHRSVSWYQQTPGQGLQFLFEYFSETQRNKGNFPGRFSGRQFSNSRSEMNVSTLELGDSALYLCASSKQTGKNTEAFFGQGTRLTVV.

This clone was counted only a few times. The chain has TRBV29-1 and TRBJ2-3, with 9 bases that match TRBD1. The V gene end was trimmed by 8 bases and the J gene end by 3 bases; junction bases not matched to a gene: 12. CDR1 is SQVTM and CDR2 is ANQGSEA in the germline V gene. The CDR3 totals 15 residues. The CDR3, as DNA: TGCAGCACCCAAGGACAGGGGAGGGGGACAGATACGCAGTATTTT. Translation: CSTQGQGRGTDTQYF.

The chain recombines TRBV29-1 with TRBJ2-4; D is perhaps TRBD1 (6 bases). The CDR3 sequence is 14 residues long. V was cut by 5 bases and J by 0 bases, with 11 bases left in between. Germline-derived CDR1 and CDR2 are SQVTM and ANQGSEA. The CDR3 here is CSVWSGVAKNIQYF. The CDR3, as DNA: TGCAGCGTTTGGTCAGGGGTAGCCAAAAACATTCAGTACTTC.

The chain links TRBV27 to TRBJ1-5, with a possible D match to TRBD1 (5 bases). CDR1 is MNHEY and CDR2 is SMNVEV in the germline V gene (reference sequence). V shed 3 bases and J shed 2 bases, with 8 bases lying between them. The CDR3 sequence is 14 residues long. The DNA of the CDR3 is TGTGCCAGCAGTTTCCAGGGAGGCAATCAGCCCCAGCATTTT. This encodes CASSFQGGNQPQHF.

This chain uses TRBV29-1 with TRBJ1-1; D might be TRBD1 (5 bases). The V end lost 4 bases, the J end lost 1 base, and 10 bases lay between the germline ends. This CDR3 has 13 amino acids. Looked up from germline, CDR1 is SQVTM and CDR2 is ANQGSEA. CDR3 loop: CSVAVTGNTEAFF. In DNA form, the CDR3 reads TGCAGCGTTGCGGTAACAGGGAACACTGAAGCTTTCTTT. The whole variable domain, remainder taken from reference TRBV29-1 and TRBJ1-1, is SAVISQKPSRDICQRGTSLTIQCQVDSQVTMMFWYRQQPGQSLTLIATANQGSEATYESGFVIDKFPISRPNLTFSTLTVSNMSPEDSSIYLCSVAVTGNTEAFFGQGTRLTVV.

The V and J genes are TRBV6-5 and TRBJ2-7, with 9 bases that match TRBD1. V lost 6 bases, J lost 6 bases, and 9 bases stayed unmatched. The CDR3 consists of 14 residues. The germline V gene encodes CDR1 MNHEY and CDR2 SVGAGI. The CDR3 bases are TGTGCCAGCAGCCAGGACAGGGGTGGGCTCGAGCAGTACTTC. Amino acid sequence: CASSQDRGGLEQYF.

By frequency in the sample, this clone is medium-sized. This rearrangement joins TRBV6-6 to TRBJ1-5; 7 bases fit TRBD1. V lost 6 bases and J lost 1; bases outside the gene matches: 3. The CDR3 is 14 residues long. Germline CDR1 is MNHNY and CDR2 is SVGAGI (reference sequence). The CDR3 bases are TGTGCCAGCAGATACAGGGGAAGCAATCAGCCCCAGCATTTT. This translates into CASRYRGSNQPQHF.

In this sample, this clone turned up a few times. An end of the junction does not agree with germline; a read error may underlie this. The V and J genes are TRBV6-6 and TRBJ2-1, with TRBD2 identical over 7 bases. The CDR3 spans 13 residues. The germline V gene encodes CDR1 MNHNY and CDR2 SVGAGI (reference sequence). CDR3 region: CASSYSASGAPIF. The DNA of the CDR3 is TGTGCCAGCAGTTACTCGGCTAGCGGAGCCCCTATCTTC.

The chain uses TRBV2 and TRBJ1-1, with D uncertain. Germline CDR1 is SNHLY and CDR2 is FYNNEI. V was cut by 4 bases and J by 5 bases, with 8 bases left in between. The CDR3 consists of 12 residues. CDR3 protein: CASSAGGTEAFF. CDR3 coding DNA: TGTGCCAGCAGTGCGGGCGGGACTGAAGCTTTCTTT.